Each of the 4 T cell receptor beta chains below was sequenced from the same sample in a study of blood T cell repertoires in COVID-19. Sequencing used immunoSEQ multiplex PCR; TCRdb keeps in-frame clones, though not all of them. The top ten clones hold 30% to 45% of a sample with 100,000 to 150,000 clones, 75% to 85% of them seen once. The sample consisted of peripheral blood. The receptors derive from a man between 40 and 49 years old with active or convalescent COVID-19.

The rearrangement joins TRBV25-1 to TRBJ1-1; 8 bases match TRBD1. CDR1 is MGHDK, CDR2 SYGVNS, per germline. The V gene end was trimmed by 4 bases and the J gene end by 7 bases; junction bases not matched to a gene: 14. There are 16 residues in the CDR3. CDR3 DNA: TGTGCCAGCAGTGGGCACCGGGACAGGACTTCTGGTGAAGCTTTCTTT. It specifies CASSGHRDRTSGEAFF.

The CDR3 coding sequence is TGCGCCAGCAGCCAGTTCATTCCCTCAGCGGACAGTACAGATACGCAGTATTTT. This gives the protein CASSQFIPSADSTDTQYF. The J gene is TRBJ2-3, the V gene TRBV4-1; possible D gene TRBD1, 6 bases. V was pared by 3 bases and J by 3 bases, with 22 bases between. This CDR3 spans 18 amino acids. The germline gives CDR1 MGHRA, CDR2 YSYEKL.

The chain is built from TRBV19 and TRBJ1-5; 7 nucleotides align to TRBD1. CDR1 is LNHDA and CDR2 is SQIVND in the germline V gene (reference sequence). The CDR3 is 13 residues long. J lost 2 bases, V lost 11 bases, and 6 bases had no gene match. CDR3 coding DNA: TGTGCCGGAGGACAGGTGGGCAATCAGCCCCAGCATTTT. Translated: CAGGQVGNQPQHF.

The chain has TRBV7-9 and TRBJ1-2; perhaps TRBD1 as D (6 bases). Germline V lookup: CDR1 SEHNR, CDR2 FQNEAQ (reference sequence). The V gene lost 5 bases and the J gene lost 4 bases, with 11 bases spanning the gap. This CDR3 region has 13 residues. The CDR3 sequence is CASSPRGPYGYTF. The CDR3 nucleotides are TGTGCCAGCAGCCCCAGGGGCCCCTATGGCTACACCTTC.